Listed below are T cell receptor beta chains from one sample, sequenced in a study of PD-L1 blockade in urothelial cancer. Only in-frame clones appear in the TCRdb table, and some are missing; sequencing was by immunoSEQ multiplex PCR. The sample includes about 43,000 clones, roughly 80% of them seen just once. Sample: PBMCs, taken around atezolizumab (anti-PD-L1) treatment. The receptors were sampled from a man between 60 and 75 years old with urothelial cancer. Both conserved end residues are part of each CDR3. A D gene is named only where the DNA matches it firmly. Size values are once, few and many counts, or a class for expanded clones, and some rows have none.

abundance,d_gene,j_gene,v_gene,CDR3aa,CDR3nt
NA,NA,TRBJ1-5,TRBV2,CASREFSDQPQHF,TGTGCCAGCCGGGAGTTCAGCGACCAGCCCCAGCATTTT
NA,TRBD2,TRBJ2-1,TRBV9,CASSVSSGFYNEQFF,TGTGCCAGCAGCGTCTCTAGCGGATTCTACAATGAGCAGTTCTTC
NA,NA,TRBJ2-7,TRBV19,CASSTQFRNRVDEQYF,TGTGCCAGTAGTACTCAATTCCGGAACAGGGTTGACGAGCAGTACTTC
once,TRBD2,TRBJ2-1,TRBV6-4,CASSDSGTSGGLPYNEQFF,TGTGCCAGCAGTGACTCGGGGACTAGCGGGGGGCTCCCCTACAATGAGCAGTTCTTC
NA,NA,TRBJ2-7,TRBV28,CASQQPRQGRYEQYF,TGTGCCAGCCAACAACCAAGGCAGGGCCGCTACGAGCAGTACTTC
once,TRBD1,TRBJ2-3,TRBV5-1,CASSTGQESTDTQYF,TGCGCCAGCAGCACGGGACAGGAAAGCACAGATACGCAGTATTTT
NA,NA,TRBJ2-1,TRBV10-3,CAISDGQRRINEQFF,TGTGCCATCAGTGACGGTCAGCGGCGAATCAATGAGCAGTTCTTC
NA,NA,TRBJ1-1,TRBV28,CASSLGQINTEAFF,TGTGCCAGCAGTTTAGGGCAGATCAACACTGAAGCTTTCTTT
NA,TRBD2,TRBJ2-1,TRBV27,CASSYLGGGYNEQFF,TGTGCCAGCAGCTACCTGGGCGGGGGATACAATGAGCAGTTCTTC
NA,NA,TRBJ2-3,TRBV7-9,CASSLGLAGTDTQYF,TGTGCCAGCAGCTTAGGACTGGCAGGCACAGATACGCAGTATTTT
few,NA,TRBJ1-4,TRBV19,CASSMADRDNEKLFF,TGTGCCAGTAGTATGGCCGACCGGGATAATGAAAAACTGTTTTTT
NA,NA,TRBJ2-2,TRBV5-6,CASSLADNGELFF,TGTGCCAGCAGCTTGGCGGACAACGGGGAGCTGTTTTTT
NA,NA,TRBJ1-5,TRBV7-2,CASSLEGETPQHF,TGTGCCAGCAGCCTAGAGGGGGAAACGCCCCAGCATTTT
NA,NA,TRBJ2-7,TRBV6-1,CASSGDGTYEQYF,TGTGCCAGCAGCGGAGACGGGACCTACGAGCAGTACTTC
NA,NA,TRBJ1-5,TRBV5-6,CASSLGPGNQPQHF,TGTGCCAGCAGCTTGGGGCCAGGGAATCAGCCCCAGCATTTT
NA,NA,TRBJ2-7,TRBV5-4,CASSLDREAYEQYF,TGTGCCAGCAGCTTAGACAGGGAGGCCTACGAGCAGTACTTC
NA,TRBD1,TRBJ2-1,TRBV6-1,CASDRDRGVNEQFF,TGTGCCAGCGACCGGGACAGGGGGGTTAATGAGCAGTTCTTC
NA,TRBD1,TRBJ1-3,TRBV15,CATSGGQGSGNTIYF,TGTGCCACCAGCGGGGGACAGGGCTCTGGAAACACCATATATTTT
NA,TRBD1,TRBJ2-7,TRBV30,CAWSNRGFGYEQYF,TGTGCCTGGAGCAACAGGGGTTTCGGCTACGAGCAGTACTTC
NA,NA,TRBJ2-7,TRBV28,CASSFRGTISYEQYF,TGTGCCAGCAGTTTTCGTGGGACAATATCCTACGAGCAGTACTTC
NA,NA,TRBJ1-1,TRBV5-1,CASNQGITLTEAFF,TGCGCCAGCAACCAGGGTATAACTCTTACCGAAGCTTTCTTT
once,NA,TRBJ1-6,TRBV10-1,CASREDSNLYNSPLHF,TGCGCCAGCAGGGAGGATAGCAACTTGTATAATTCACCCCTCCACTTT
NA,TRBD1,TRBJ1-6,TRBV28,CASSPPGTGYYSPLHF,TGTGCCAGCAGTCCGCCGGGGACAGGGTATTATTCACCCCTCCACTTT
NA,NA,TRBJ1-4,TRBV7-2,CASSQGGGRNEKLFF,TGTGCCAGCAGCCAAGGCGGGGGAAGGAATGAAAAACTGTTTTTT
NA,TRBD1,TRBJ2-7,TRBV2,CASGQDRGTYEQYF,TGTGCCAGCGGGCAGGACAGGGGAACCTACGAGCAGTACTTC